The clone carrying this T cell receptor beta chain was detected ten times or more. The antigen remains unidentified. This sample was included in a study of neurological immune-mediated disorders. Findings and caveats of the study: Patients with HTLV-1-associated myelopathy showed the most TCR clonal expansion. Those with multiple sclerosis showed the least, falling below healthy controls.

The germline CDR1 and CDR2 sequences are SGHRS and YFSETQ. V lost 9 bases, J lost 3 bases, and 15 bases stayed unmatched. The CDR3 extends over 16 amino acids. Synthesis of cDNA was carried out by template-switch 5'RACE. The reaction used 10-nucleotide random UMIs. Each sequencing run yielded over 180 million TCR-beta sequences from 15-18 subjects. TCRdb re-called the 5' RACE reads with MiXCR, one entry per CDR3 protein. The profile shows about 44,000 distinct CDR3 sequences, roughly 21% of them singletons. Indicated time point: technical triplicate 3. The unsorted libraries originated from 2 million PBMCs that had been stored at -80 C.

The sequence was obtained from a man aged 55 to 70 with HTLV-1-associated myelopathy (HAM/TSP). The sequenced sample consisted of PBMCs. The chain has TRBV5-1 and TRBJ2-3, with 8 nucleotides matching TRBD2. The CDR3 is CANKRGKDGSTDTQYF. CDR3 nucleotide sequence: TGCGCCAACAAGCGGGGGAAAGACGGATCTACAGATACGCAGTATTTT.